The rows below give T cell receptor beta chains drawn from one sample of a study of blood T cell repertoires in COVID-19. Repertoires were generated with immunoSEQ multiplex PCR, while TCRdb's copy carries only in-frame clones and drops some. Here the sample spans about 210,000 clones, 75% to 85% being singletons. Sequenced: peripheral blood. Receptors originate from a man aged 50 to 60 with active or convalescent COVID-19. The CDR3 runs from the conserved cysteine through the conserved F or W. The order of the fields is D gene, clone size, V gene, J gene, CDR3 protein, CDR3 DNA. The D gene is left open where the match is weak. Some rows have no size entry. The others give once, few or many, or a class for an expanded clone.

d_call: TRBD2; clone_size: -; v_call: TRBV5-1; j_call: TRBJ2-1; cdr3_aa: CASTLGTSYNEQFF; cdr3_nt: TGCGCCAGCACCCTGGGGACTAGCTACAATGAGCAGTTCTTC
d_call: -; clone_size: -; v_call: TRBV27; j_call: TRBJ2-1; cdr3_aa: CASSGLMTGLLNERQFF; cdr3_nt: TGTGCCAGCAGTGGATTAATGACAGGCCTCCTCAATGAGCGGCAGTTCTTC
d_call: -; clone_size: -; v_call: TRBV24-1; j_call: TRBJ2-2; cdr3_aa: CATSDFDRNTGELFF; cdr3_nt: TGTGCCACCAGTGATTTCGACAGGAACACCGGGGAGCTGTTTTTT
d_call: -; clone_size: few; v_call: TRBV9; j_call: TRBJ1-1; cdr3_aa: CASSAGTLNTEAFF; cdr3_nt: TGTGCCAGCAGCGCGGGGACATTGAACACTGAAGCTTTCTTT
d_call: TRBD1; clone_size: -; v_call: TRBV2; j_call: TRBJ2-3; cdr3_aa: CASSSQGSTDTQYF; cdr3_nt: TGTGCCAGCAGCTCACAGGGGAGCACAGATACGCAGTATTTT
d_call: TRBD2; clone_size: -; v_call: TRBV7-2; j_call: TRBJ2-1; cdr3_aa: CASSSGLAVGNEQFF; cdr3_nt: TGTGCCAGCAGCTCGGGACTAGCGGTAGGAAATGAGCAGTTCTTC
d_call: TRBD2; clone_size: -; v_call: TRBV4-3; j_call: TRBJ2-3; cdr3_aa: CASSQDQVREGGTDTQYF; cdr3_nt: TGCGCCAGCAGCCAAGATCAAGTGCGGGAGGGCGGCACAGATACGCAGTATTTT
d_call: -; clone_size: -; v_call: TRBV28; j_call: TRBJ2-5; cdr3_aa: CASSRGGRGRRTQYF; cdr3_nt: TGTGCCAGCAGTCGGGGTGGTAGGGGGAGACGGACCCAGTACTTC
d_call: TRBD1; clone_size: -; v_call: TRBV7-2; j_call: TRBJ1-6; cdr3_aa: CASSLVGTGLHF; cdr3_nt: TGTGCCAGCAGCTTAGTGGGGACAGGGCTCCACTTT
d_call: TRBD2; clone_size: -; v_call: TRBV5-3; j_call: TRBJ2-1; cdr3_aa: CATGTSDSPSSYNEQFF; cdr3_nt: TGTGCCACTGGGACTAGCGACAGCCCTTCCTCCTACAATGAGCAGTTCTTC
d_call: TRBD1; clone_size: -; v_call: TRBV11-1; j_call: TRBJ1-1; cdr3_aa: CASSADRGLNTEAFF; cdr3_nt: TGTGCCAGCAGCGCGGACAGGGGCCTGAACACTGAAGCTTTCTTT
d_call: -; clone_size: -; v_call: TRBV5-1; j_call: TRBJ1-4; cdr3_aa: CASSRGTNEKLFF; cdr3_nt: TGCGCCAGCAGCAGGGGCACTAATGAAAAACTGTTTTTT
d_call: TRBD1; clone_size: -; v_call: TRBV5-4; j_call: TRBJ2-1; cdr3_aa: CASSLGQGVRGEQFF; cdr3_nt: TGTGCCAGCAGCTTGGGACAGGGGGTGCGGGGTGAGCAGTTCTTC
d_call: -; clone_size: -; v_call: TRBV28; j_call: TRBJ1-4; cdr3_aa: CASSFPRGGTNEKLFF; cdr3_nt: TGTGCCAGCAGTTTCCCGAGGGGGGGGACTAATGAAAAACTGTTTTTT
d_call: TRBD1; clone_size: -; v_call: TRBV24-1; j_call: TRBJ1-1; cdr3_aa: CATSDTRTGGNTEAFF; cdr3_nt: TGTGCCACCAGTGATACAAGGACAGGAGGTAACACTGAAGCTTTCTTT
d_call: -; clone_size: -; v_call: TRBV19; j_call: TRBJ2-4; cdr3_aa: CASSERIPKNIQYF; cdr3_nt: TGTGCCAGTTCGGAGCGGATCCCCAAAAACATTCAGTACTTC
d_call: TRBD1; clone_size: -; v_call: TRBV4-3; j_call: TRBJ1-2; cdr3_aa: CASSHSTEDRGEHGYTF; cdr3_nt: TGCGCCAGCAGCCACTCGACCGAGGACAGGGGGGAACATGGCTACACCTTC
d_call: -; clone_size: -; v_call: TRBV7-2; j_call: TRBJ1-5; cdr3_aa: CASSSGSSNQPQHF; cdr3_nt: TGTGCCAGCAGCTCAGGGTCTAGCAATCAGCCCCAGCATTTT
d_call: TRBD1; clone_size: -; v_call: TRBV7-3; j_call: TRBJ2-3; cdr3_aa: CASSSEGQGGRQYF; cdr3_nt: TGTGCCAGCAGCTCAGAGGGACAGGGAGGGCGGCAGTATTTT
d_call: -; clone_size: once; v_call: TRBV7-9; j_call: TRBJ2-7; cdr3_aa: CASSLGLQTYEQYF; cdr3_nt: TGTGCCAGCAGCTTGGGACTTCAAACCTACGAGCAGTACTTC
d_call: -; clone_size: few; v_call: TRBV27; j_call: TRBJ1-2; cdr3_aa: CASARTANYGYTF; cdr3_nt: TGTGCCAGCGCCAGGACAGCTAACTATGGCTACACCTTC
d_call: TRBD1; clone_size: few; v_call: TRBV7-2; j_call: TRBJ1-3; cdr3_aa: CASSLKTGASGNTIYF; cdr3_nt: TGTGCCAGCAGCTTAAAGACAGGGGCCTCTGGAAACACCATATATTTT
d_call: -; clone_size: -; v_call: TRBV5-8; j_call: TRBJ1-3; cdr3_aa: CASGSRLHRSSGNTIYF; cdr3_nt: TGTGCCAGCGGCTCGCGATTGCATCGGAGCTCTGGAAACACCATATATTTT
d_call: -; clone_size: -; v_call: TRBV28; j_call: TRBJ1-1; cdr3_aa: CASSRTLNTEAFF; cdr3_nt: TGTGCCAGCAGTCGAACACTGAACACTGAAGCTTTCTTT
d_call: -; clone_size: -; v_call: TRBV5-1; j_call: TRBJ1-3; cdr3_aa: CASSTGQSSGNTIYF; cdr3_nt: TGCGCCAGCAGCACTGGGCAGAGCTCTGGAAACACCATATATTTT
d_call: -; clone_size: -; v_call: TRBV7-2; j_call: TRBJ2-1; cdr3_aa: CASSLNPLGEQFF; cdr3_nt: TGTGCCAGCAGCTTAAATCCCCTCGGTGAGCAGTTCTTC
d_call: -; clone_size: -; v_call: TRBV2; j_call: TRBJ1-2; cdr3_aa: CASSSGSNYGYTF; cdr3_nt: TGTGCCAGCAGTTCAGGTTCTAACTATGGCTACACCTTC
d_call: TRBD1; clone_size: -; v_call: TRBV28; j_call: TRBJ1-1; cdr3_aa: CASTGGNTEAFF; cdr3_nt: TGTGCCAGCACAGGGGGAAATACTGAAGCTTTCTTT
d_call: -; clone_size: -; v_call: TRBV18; j_call: TRBJ1-3; cdr3_aa: CASSPVATTRGNTIYF; cdr3_nt: TGTGCCAGCTCACCAGTGGCAACTACGCGGGGAAACACCATATATTTT
d_call: -; clone_size: -; v_call: TRBV9; j_call: TRBJ2-2; cdr3_aa: CASSARGGGAAGELFF; cdr3_nt: TGTGCCAGCAGCGCGAGAGGAGGGGGCGCCGCCGGGGAGCTGTTTTTT
d_call: TRBD1; clone_size: -; v_call: TRBV29-1; j_call: TRBJ1-2; cdr3_aa: CSVEEFDRGNYGYTF; cdr3_nt: TGCAGCGTTGAGGAATTTGACAGGGGGAACTATGGCTACACCTTC
d_call: TRBD2; clone_size: -; v_call: TRBV2; j_call: TRBJ2-4; cdr3_aa: CASSDTSRAGGIQYF; cdr3_nt: TGTGCCAGCAGTGATACGAGCAGGGCGGGGGGCATTCAGTACTTC
d_call: -; clone_size: -; v_call: TRBV21-1; j_call: TRBJ1-4; cdr3_aa: CASSKKIQRGEKLFF; cdr3_nt: TGTGCCAGCAGCAAGAAGATTCAAAGGGGAGAAAAACTGTTTTTT
d_call: TRBD1; clone_size: -; v_call: TRBV28; j_call: TRBJ2-5; cdr3_aa: CASREQGSWGETQYF; cdr3_nt: TGTGCCAGCAGGGAACAGGGGTCTTGGGGAGAGACCCAGTACTTC
d_call: -; clone_size: -; v_call: TRBV28; j_call: TRBJ2-1; cdr3_aa: CASSLWAGASYNEQFF; cdr3_nt: TGTGCCAGCAGTTTATGGGCAGGGGCGTCCTACAATGAGCAGTTCTTC
d_call: TRBD2; clone_size: -; v_call: TRBV13; j_call: TRBJ2-1; cdr3_aa: CASSLGTSGGNEQFF; cdr3_nt: TGTGCCAGCAGCTTGGGGACTAGCGGGGGCAATGAGCAGTTCTTC
d_call: -; clone_size: -; v_call: TRBV7-9; j_call: TRBJ2-2; cdr3_aa: CASSLAPPGDTGELFF; cdr3_nt: TGTGCCAGCAGCTTAGCGCCACCCGGGGACACCGGGGAGCTGTTTTTT
d_call: TRBD2; clone_size: -; v_call: TRBV11-2; j_call: TRBJ2-1; cdr3_aa: CASIPNSGGTNEQFF; cdr3_nt: TGTGCCAGCATCCCAAATAGCGGGGGGACCAATGAGCAGTTCTTC
d_call: TRBD2; clone_size: -; v_call: TRBV11-2; j_call: TRBJ2-1; cdr3_aa: CASPSGGFSYNEQFF; cdr3_nt: TGTGCCAGTCCATCGGGGGGTTTCTCCTACAATGAGCAGTTCTTC
d_call: TRBD2; clone_size: -; v_call: TRBV4-3; j_call: TRBJ2-5; cdr3_aa: CASSSQRLAGGQETQYF; cdr3_nt: TGCGCCAGCAGCAGTCAGAGACTAGCGGGGGGCCAAGAGACCCAGTACTTC
d_call: -; clone_size: -; v_call: TRBV7-2; j_call: TRBJ2-7; cdr3_aa: CASSLAGPYEQYF; cdr3_nt: TGTGCCAGCAGCTTAGCGGGGCCCTACGAGCAGTACTTC
d_call: -; clone_size: -; v_call: TRBV9; j_call: TRBJ1-1; cdr3_aa: CASSDLQGLNTEAFF; cdr3_nt: TGTGCCAGCAGCGACCTACAGGGATTAAATACTGAAGCTTTCTTT
d_call: -; clone_size: -; v_call: TRBV12-3/TRBV12-4; j_call: TRBJ1-1; cdr3_aa: CASSLVRGAEAFF; cdr3_nt: TGTGCCAGCAGTTTGGTTCGGGGAGCTGAAGCTTTCTTT
d_call: -; clone_size: -; v_call: TRBV4-2; j_call: TRBJ2-4; cdr3_aa: CASSQADSALAKNIQYF; cdr3_nt: TGTGCCAGCAGCCAAGCCGACAGCGCACTAGCCAAAAACATTCAGTACTTC